Listed here are 27 T cell receptor beta chains from one sample, sequenced in a study of neoadjuvant nivolumab and ipilimumab in lung cancer. Profiled with immunoSEQ multiplex PCR; TCRdb holds only in-frame clones, not every one. The data contain about 2,500 clones, more than 70% of them singletons. This material consisted of tumor tissue, taken before neoadjuvant nivolumab, alone or with ipilimumab. The receptors were gathered from an adult with non-small cell lung cancer.

The V gene is TRBV5-1, the J gene TRBJ2-3; the D is unclear. With 1 base removed from V and 4 bases from J, the gap between germline ends came to 1 base. The CDR3 spans 11 residues. CDR1 is SGHRS, CDR2 YFSETQ, per germline. The CDR3 sequence is CASSLSDTQYF. For the CDR3, the DNA is TGCGCCAGCAGCTTGTCAGATACGCAGTATTTT.

In its sample, this clone was seen a few times. The genes are TRBV27 and TRBJ2-2; the match to TRBD2 covers 8 bases. Germline trimming cut 0 bases from V and 1 base from J; bases unmatched to any gene: 4. CDR3 size: 17 residues. CDR1 is MNHEY and CDR2 is SMNVEV in the germline V gene (reference sequence). This chain's CDR3 is CASSLSSGRGNTGELFF. Here the CDR3 DNA reads TGTGCCAGCAGTTTATCCAGCGGGAGAGGGAACACCGGGGAGCTGTTTTTT.

The chain combines TRBV5-6 with TRBJ1-1; TRBD1 matches at 8 bases. This CDR3 is built from 18 residues. Germline-derived CDR1 and CDR2 are SGHDT and YYEEEE. Losses at the gene ends were 1 base for V and 4 bases for J; bases not matched to a gene: 15. CDR3 sequence reads: CASSLYRDRRSVGTEAFF. For the CDR3, the DNA is TGTGCCAGCAGCTTGTACCGGGACAGGAGGTCGGTTGGCACTGAAGCTTTCTTT. The full variable domain, completed using reference TRBV5-6 and TRBJ1-1, is DAGVTQSPTHLIKTRGQQVTLRCSPKSGHDTVSWYQQALGQGPQFIFQYYEEEERQRGNFPDRFSGHQFPNYSSELNVNALLLGDSALYLCASSLYRDRRSVGTEAFFGQGTRLTVV.

The rearrangement joins TRBV6-1 to TRBJ2-2; D is uncertain. From germline, CDR1 is MNHNS and CDR2 SASEGT. The length of the CDR3 is 13 residues. The germline V and J ends were trimmed by 8 bases and 4 bases, with 11 bases remaining between them. CDR3 sequence: CASSTTTTGELFF. The CDR3 nucleotides read TGTGCCAGCTCCACCACGACCACCGGGGAGCTGTTTTTT.

The chain joins TRBV7-2 to TRBJ2-1; TRBD1 matches at 8 bases. The J segment lost 7 bases and the V segment lost 4 bases, leaving 9 bases of the junction unmatched. CDR1 is SGHTA and CDR2 is FQGNSA in the germline V gene. The CDR3 runs to 15 residues. The CDR3 DNA sequence: TGTGCCAGCAGCTCCCGACAGGGGATTTGGAATGAGCAGTTCTTC. Protein sequence: CASSSRQGIWNEQFF.

The chain joins TRBV2 to TRBJ2-7, with D perhaps matching TRBD1 (6 bases). Germline CDR1 is SNHLY and CDR2 is FYNNEI. V lost 8 bases and J 7 bases, leaving 18 bases between the germline ends. This CDR3 has 13 residues. The CDR3 sequence is CASEFYAGVEQYF. Written as DNA, the CDR3 is TGTGCCAGCGAGTTCTACGCAGGGGTTGAGCAGTACTTC.

CDR3 in amino acids: CASGQGRNQPQHF. The CDR3 DNA is TGTGCCAGCGGGCAGGGAAGGAATCAGCCCCAGCATTTT. This sequence joins TRBV7-3 and TRBJ1-5; D is perhaps TRBD1 (5 bases). V lost 8 bases and J 4 bases, leaving 12 bases between the germline ends. CDR3 length: 13 residues. Germline-derived CDR1 and CDR2 are SGHTA and FQGTGA. The variable domain in full, completed from reference TRBV7-3 and TRBJ1-5, reads GAGVSQTPSNKVTEKGKYVELRCDPISGHTALYWYRQSLGQGPEFLIYFQGTGAADDSGLPNDRFFAVRPEGSVSTLKIQRTERGDSAVYLCASGQGRNQPQHFGDGTRLSIL.

This clone came up a few times. The J gene is TRBJ1-1, the V gene TRBV11-1; D not certain. The V end lost 0 bases, the J end lost 1 base, and 3 bases lay between the germline ends. The CDR3 is 13 residues long. Germline assignment: CDR1 SGHAT and CDR2 FQDESV (reference sequence). CDR3 protein: CASSLAGNTEAFF. The CDR3 region has the DNA TGTGCCAGCAGCTTAGCGGGGAACACTGAAGCTTTCTTT.

The genes are TRBV5-6 and TRBJ2-5, with 10 bases lining up with TRBD2. V dropped 4 bases and J dropped 4; count of bases not matched to a gene: 4. Germline CDR1 reads SGHDT; CDR2 reads YYEEEE. The CDR3 has 14 residues. This CDR3 reads CASSQGLALETQYF. CDR3 DNA: TGTGCCAGCAGCCAGGGACTAGCGTTAGAGACCCAGTACTTC.

This clone was detected once. V gene TRBV6-1 combines with J gene TRBJ1-2; D is unresolved. The CDR3 consists of 14 residues. The germline CDR1 and CDR2 sequences are MNHNS and SASEGT. Trimming took off 1 base at V and 1 base at J, with 7 bases between the two ends. The DNA for the CDR3 is TGTGCCAGCAGTGAAGGCCCCTTTAACTATGGCTACACCTTC. Encoded protein: CASSEGPFNYGYTF.

The CDR3 is CASSLLSGVLRPQHF. The CDR3 DNA reads as TGTGCCAGCAGTTTATTATCAGGGGTCCTAAGGCCCCAGCATTTT. The gene calls are TRBV28 and TRBJ1-5; tentative D call: TRBD1 (6 bases). Germline CDR1 and CDR2: MDHEN and SYDVKM. The CDR3 sequence is 15 residues long. Between the trimmed V and J ends, which lost 1 base and 9 bases, there was a span of 16 bases.

The chain has TRBV28 and TRBJ2-7, with 8 nucleotides matching TRBD1. V was pared by 0 bases and J by 0 bases, with 1 base of the junction left unmatched. CDR1 is MDHEN and CDR2 is SYDVKM in the germline V gene. This CDR3 is built from 15 residues. As DNA, the CDR3 is TGTGCCAGCAGTTTATGGGGGACAGGCTCCTACGAGCAGTACTTC. This sequence encodes CASSLWGTGSYEQYF. The variable domain in full, with the rest retrieved from reference TRBV28 and TRBJ2-7, is DVKVTQSSRYLVKRTGEKVFLECVQDMDHENMFWYRQDPGLGLRLIYFSYDVKMKEKGDIPEGYSVSREKKERFSLILESASTNQTSMYLCASSLWGTGSYEQYFGPGTRLTVT.

The genes are TRBV7-3 and TRBJ1-1, with a weak D call TRBD1 (6 bases). This CDR3 is built from 15 residues. V lost 6 bases, J lost 3 bases, and 17 bases lay in between. CDR1 SGHTA and CDR2 FQGTGA come from the germline V gene. CDR3 in amino acids: CASRDGGGADTEAFF. The CDR3 DNA follows: TGTGCCAGCAGGGATGGGGGGGGCGCAGACACTGAAGCTTTCTTT. The full variable domain, completed using reference TRBV7-3 and TRBJ1-1, is GAGVSQTPSNKVTEKGKYVELRCDPISGHTALYWYRQSLGQGPEFLIYFQGTGAADDSGLPNDRFFAVRPEGSVSTLKIQRTERGDSAVYLCASRDGGGADTEAFFGQGTRLTVV.

This clone has a single count. V and J are TRBV15 and TRBJ2-1; 9 bases are a match to TRBD2. Unmatched junction bases numbered 8, after V lost 5 bases and J lost 9 bases. The CDR3 length is 14 residues. Germline V gives CDR1 LNHNV, CDR2 YYDKDF (reference sequence). The CDR3 DNA reads TGTGCCACCAGCTTACGCGGGAGGGAAGGTGAGCAGTTCTTC. It translates to CATSLRGREGEQFF.

The chain combines TRBV7-9 with TRBJ2-7; a weak D match, TRBD1 (7 bases). The CDR3 has 13 residues. CDR1 and CDR2 from the germline V gene are SEHNR and FQNEAQ (reference sequence). The germline V and J ends were trimmed by 4 bases and 4 bases, with 11 bases remaining between them. CDR3 bases: TGTGCCAGCAGCTCCCAGGGGGGTTACGAGCAGTACTTC. Encoded protein: CASSSQGGYEQYF.

This clone showed up just once. J is TRBJ1-1 and V is TRBV11-1; 8 bases are shared with TRBD1. The trim removed 4 bases at V and 4 bases at J, leaving 11 bases unmatched. Germline values: CDR1 SGHAT, CDR2 FQDESV (reference sequence). The CDR3 is 16 amino acids. CDR3 in DNA: TGTGCCAGCAGCTCACCACAGGGGGTGAGGGCCACTGAAGCTTTCTTT. Translating it yields CASSSPQGVRATEAFF.

The chain employs TRBV13 and TRBJ1-2, with 7 positions matching TRBD1. The CDR3 is 15 residues long. Germline CDR1 PRHDT, CDR2 FYEKMQ (reference sequence). With V trimmed by 6 bases and J by 1 base, 8 bases remained unmatched. In nucleotides, the CDR3 is TGTGCCAGCAGTTCCCCGGGACAGAGTAACTATGGCTACACCTTC. Its translation: CASSSPGQSNYGYTF.

The rearrangement uses TRBV5-1 and TRBJ1-3; the D is unclear. V was trimmed by 4 bases and J by 0 bases, leaving 14 bases between them. The CDR3 spans 16 residues. The germline V gene encodes CDR1 SGHRS and CDR2 YFSETQ. The CDR3 is CASSPRTAVSGNTIYF. The CDR3, as DNA: TGCGCCAGCAGCCCGAGGACGGCCGTCTCTGGAAACACCATATATTTT.

V and J are TRBV9 and TRBJ2-5; 9 positions agree with TRBD1. The CDR3 extends over 15 amino acids. V was clipped by 0 bases and J by 7 bases; unmatched bases: 7. Germline-derived CDR1 and CDR2 are SGDLS and YYNGEE. The CDR3 region is CASSVGTGDVGTQYF. CDR3 in DNA: TGTGCCAGCAGCGTAGGGACAGGGGACGTTGGGACCCAGTACTTC.

The rearrangement links TRBV19 to TRBJ2-7; TRBD2 matches at 13 bases. Per germline, CDR1 LNHDA and CDR2 SQIVND (reference sequence). J gave up 6 bases and V 0 bases, and 5 bases lay outside the gene matches. The CDR3 extends over 16 amino acids. The CDR3 DNA is TGTGCCAGTAGTATAGATTCGGGACTAGCGGGGCGCGAGCAGTACTTC. Residues: CASSIDSGLAGREQYF.

The gene calls are TRBV11-1 and TRBJ2-2, with no clear D. The germline CDR1 and CDR2 sequences are SGHAT and FQDESV (reference sequence). The CDR3 spans 14 residues. Between the trimmed V and J ends, which lost 1 base and 1 base, there was a span of 4 bases. This CDR3 reads CASSLVGNTGELFF. As DNA, the CDR3 is TGTGCCAGCAGCTTAGTAGGGAACACCGGGGAGCTGTTTTTT. Together with reference TRBV11-1 and TRBJ2-2, the CDR3 gives the full variable domain: EAEVAQSPRYKITEKSQAVAFWCDPISGHATLYWYRQILGQGPELLVQFQDESVVDDSQLPKDRFSAERLKGVDSTLKIQPAELGDSAMYLCASSLVGNTGELFFGEGSRLTVL.

The J gene is TRBJ2-1, the V gene TRBV6-1, with 9 bases lining up with TRBD2. The CDR3 runs 18 residues. Germline CDR1 and CDR2: MNHNS and SASEGT. J was trimmed by 2 bases and V by 2 bases; bases with no gene match: 10. CDR3 sequence: CASSERNRVAGAYNEQFF. The CDR3 bases are TGTGCCAGCAGTGAACGAAACAGGGTAGCGGGAGCCTACAATGAGCAGTTCTTC.

The chain uses TRBV21-1 and TRBJ2-2. TRBV21-1 constitutes a pseudogene. The CDR3 contains 17 residues. CDR3 in amino acids: CASSKERSSQDTGELFF. CDR3 DNA sequence: TGTGCCAGCAGCAAAGAAAGGAGTAGTCAGGACACCGGGGAGCTGTTTTTT.

The chain joins TRBV6-1 to TRBJ2-5; the D gene could be TRBD1 or TRBD2 (6 bases each). The CDR3 loop spans 14 amino acids. The V end was cut by 4 bases, the J end by 6 bases, with 15 bases between. CDR1 MNHNS and CDR2 SASEGT come from the germline V gene. The CDR3 nucleotides read TGTGCCAGCAGTGCCGATGAGGGGGGAAAGACCCAGTACTTC. This translates into CASSADEGGKTQYF.

The chain carries TRBV29-1 and TRBJ2-2; 14 nucleotides line up with TRBD2. The V segment lost 7 bases and the J segment 8 bases; nucleotides outside the gene matches: 3. The germline gives CDR1 SQVTM, CDR2 ANQGSEA. The CDR3 is 13 residues long. CDR3 protein: CSGGLAGAGELFF. In DNA, the CDR3 is TGCAGCGGGGGACTAGCGGGAGCTGGGGAGCTGTTTTTT.

The V and J genes are TRBV6-1 and TRBJ1-5, with D hard to call. V dropped 9 bases and J dropped 2 bases, with 11 bases sitting between them. Germline V CDR1 and CDR2: MNHNS, SASEGT. This CDR3 is built from 13 residues. This chain's CDR3 is CASTRTRNQPQHF. The DNA of the CDR3 is TGTGCCAGTACCCGTACGCGCAATCAGCCCCAGCATTTT.

The chain joins TRBV18 to TRBJ2-7; D is undetermined. V shed 2 bases and J shed 4 bases, with 6 bases lying between them. Germline V gene lookup returns CDR1 KGHSH and CDR2 LQKENI. The CDR3 has 12 residues. Here the CDR3 reads CASSPTSYEQYF. The CDR3 DNA reads as TGTGCCAGCTCACCAACGTCATACGAGCAGTACTTC. The whole variable domain, filled in from reference TRBV18 and TRBJ2-7, reads NAGVMQNPRHLVRRRGQEARLRCSPMKGHSHVYWYRQLPEEGLKFMVYLQKENIIDESGMPKERFSAEFPKEGPSILRIQQVVRGDSAAYFCASSPTSYEQYFGPGTRLTVT.